In its sample, the clone carrying this T cell receptor beta chain was seen a few times. What it binds is unknown. The germline gene is not matched at one end of the junction; a read error may be the cause. This entry is derived from a study of molecular identifiers for immune sequencing clone quantification. Study-level findings and limits: Highly expanded clone sizes could end up underestimated if a barcode were shared by identical TCR molecules. Jurkat TCR RNA that was spiked in from one cell was reportedly detectable among around 1 million naive cells.

Via MiXCR, TCRdb re-called the PCR reads, giving one row per CDR3 protein. Counted here are just under 650,000 distinct CDR3 sequences, about 20% occurring once; the ten biggest clones make up roughly 0.85%. Libraries of naive CD8 T cells were made from about 19,000 to 1,100,000 sorted cells. They used 10%, 30% or 50% RNA. In the sort, naive CD8 T cells were defined as CD8+CD4-CCR7+CD45RA+. The receptor was derived from a human donor in good health. Some libraries in this study had Jurkat cell RNA spiked in. Sequenced: naive CD8+ T cells from blood, with Jurkat cell RNA spiked in. The sample's subset: FACS-sorted CD8+CD4-CCR7+CD45RA+ naive T cells.

CDR3 protein: CASSLAANSCEQYF. Written as DNA, the CDR3 is TGTGCCAGCAGCTTGGCAGCCAACTCCTGCGAGCAGTACTTC. J is TRBJ2-7 and V is TRBV5-6, with no clear D. Germline-derived CDR1 and CDR2 are SGHDT and YYEEEE. The CDR3 covers 14 residues.